Each of the 26 T cell receptor beta chains below was sequenced from the same sample in a study of regulatory T cells in long-lasting Graves disease. Described time point: newly diagnosed GD, antithyroid drugs for less than 3 months. After RNA was extracted from PBMCs, the TCR library was made from it. The authors built TCR beta libraries using iRepertoire HTBI primers and Arm-PCR of CDR3 regions. TCRdb passed the multiplex PCR reads through MiXCR, listing each CDR3 protein once. In the table there are about 540,000 distinct CDR3 sequences, roughly 13% of which are singletons. These sequences were also reported in another study, on T cells in Graves' hyperthyroidism and ophthalmopathy.

Material: peripheral blood mononuclear cells (PBMCs), obtained at new diagnosis, from a patient treated with antithyroid drugs. Every receptor here comes from a man aged 25 to 45 with Graves disease.

With regard to this clonotype: A far bigger clonotype differs at one base, so this is likely a read error. The CDR3 region is CAGSLGTGAEAFF. The CDR3 bases are TGTGCCGGCAGCTTAGGAACAGGGGCTGAAGCTTTCTTT. The gene calls are TRBV7-8 and TRBJ1-1; 7 positions agree with TRBD1. Germline CDR1 and CDR2: SGHVS and FQNEAQ. This CDR3 is built from 13 residues.

This clonotype has just a few counts. The J gene is TRBJ2-7, the V gene TRBV20-1, with a possible D match to TRBD1 (6 bases). CDR3 size: 12 residues. Trimming shortened V by 5 bases and J by 6 bases, and 14 bases separated the two germline ends. Germline CDR1 reads DFQATT; CDR2 reads SNEGSKA (reference sequence). The CDR3 sequence: CSAPGDRSEQYF. The CDR3 DNA sequence: TGCAGTGCTCCAGGGGATCGCAGCGAGCAGTACTTC.

The V gene is TRBV5-6, the J gene TRBJ2-4, with D maybe TRBD2 (5 bases). CDR1 is SGHDT, CDR2 YYEEEE, per germline. The CDR3 spans 14 residues. Trimming took off 4 bases at V and 2 bases at J, with 10 bases between the two ends. The CDR3 loop reads CASSRRAPKNIQYF. CDR3 nucleotide sequence: TGTGCCAGCAGCAGGCGGGCTCCCAAAAACATTCAGTACTTC. Supplemented by reference TRBV5-6 and TRBJ2-4, the full variable domain reads DAGVTQSPTHLIKTRGQQVTLRCSPKSGHDTVSWYQQALGQGPQFIFQYYEEEERQRGNFPDRFSGHQFPNYSSELNVNALLLGDSALYLCASSRRAPKNIQYFGAGTRLSVL.

CDR3 bases: TGTGCCATCAGTGAGTCGAAAGATACGCAGTATTTT. Translating it yields CAISESKDTQYF. The chain links TRBV10-3 to TRBJ2-3; D not certain. In germline, CDR1 is ENHRY, CDR2 SYGVKD. Trimming removed 0 bases from V and 5 bases from J, with 3 bases in between. CDR3 size: 12 residues.

The table lists this clonotype with a count of one. This may stem from a read error, because a much larger clone lies one nucleotide away. The rearrangement uses TRBV30 and TRBJ2-3; the D call may be TRBD1 or TRBD2 (5 bases each). There are 13 residues in the CDR3. The V and J ends lost 4 bases and 6 bases respectively, with 14 bases between them. Germline V gives CDR1 GTSNPN, CDR2 SVGIG (reference sequence). CDR3: CAWKRGPGDTQYF. The CDR3 DNA is TGTGCCTGGAAGAGGGGACCCGGGGATACGCAGTATTTT.

This chain connects TRBV27 to TRBJ2-7, with no clear D. CDR3 size: 13 residues. The V end was cut by 5 bases, the J end by 2 bases, with 10 bases between. Germline CDR1 and CDR2: MNHEY and SMNVEV (reference sequence). CDR3 in amino acids: CASSQSLAYEQYF. In DNA, the CDR3 is TGTGCCAGCAGTCAATCTCTTGCCTACGAGCAGTACTTC.

This clonotype was counted ten times or more. The CDR3 DNA reads as TGCAGTGCTAGAGATTATCTAGCGGGACTCTACGAGCAGTACTTC. Translation gives CSARDYLAGLYEQYF. The V and J genes are TRBV20-1 and TRBJ2-7, with 9 positions matching TRBD2. CDR1 DFQATT and CDR2 SNEGSKA come from the germline V gene (reference sequence). The V segment lost 0 bases and the J segment 3 bases; nucleotides outside the gene matches: 6. CDR3 length: 15 amino acids.

The chain has TRBV5-6 and TRBJ2-2, with unresolved D. Germline assignment: CDR1 SGHDT and CDR2 YYEEEE. The CDR3 extends over 15 amino acids. Trimming pared 4 bases from V and 3 bases from J, leaving 13 bases between. CDR3 bases: TGTGCCAGCAGCCCCAACAGAAGATACACCGGGGAGCTGTTTTTT. Its protein product is CASSPNRRYTGELFF.

The rearrangement joins TRBV20-1 to TRBJ2-7; D not resolved. Germline assignment: CDR1 DFQATT and CDR2 SNEGSKA (reference sequence). The CDR3 length is 13 residues. Trimming cost V 6 bases and J 2 bases, with 14 bases left between them. The CDR3 nucleotides are TGCAGTGCCTTAATTGGATTCACCTACGAGCAGTACTTC. Translated, it gives CSALIGFTYEQYF.

There are many counts of this clonotype. This chain joins TRBV6-5 and TRBJ1-4, with TRBD1 matching 8 bases. Germline V gene data show CDR1 as MNHEY and CDR2 as SVGAGI. Trimming removed 1 base from V and 7 bases from J; junction bases left unmatched: 11. The CDR3 totals 17 residues. The CDR3 region is CASSYWSGRGLREKLFF. DNA for the CDR3: TGTGCCAGCAGTTACTGGAGCGGCAGGGGGCTTCGTGAAAAACTGTTTTTT.

This clonotype has a handful of counts. The rearrangement links TRBV19 to TRBJ1-2, with TRBD1 as a possible D gene (5 bases). This CDR3 contains 14 residues. Germline V gives CDR1 LNHDA, CDR2 SQIVND (reference sequence). V lost 0 bases and J 4 bases, leaving 9 bases between the germline ends. The CDR3 is CASSIDGDGYGYTF. CDR3 bases: TGTGCCAGTAGTATAGATGGGGACGGCTATGGCTACACCTTC.

This clonotype was picked up many times. The V gene is TRBV6-1, the J gene TRBJ2-7, with D unresolved. Trimming removed 7 bases at V and 4 bases at J, with 20 bases between. This CDR3 has 15 amino acids. Germline CDR1 reads MNHNS; CDR2 reads SASEGT. The CDR3 loop reads CASTPRKSANYEQYF. CDR3 in DNA: TGTGCCAGCACCCCCCGGAAGTCAGCGAATTACGAGCAGTACTTC.

This clonotype was seen more than once but under ten times. The gene calls are TRBV3-1 and TRBJ2-5; 7 bases map to TRBD2. Germline assignment: CDR1 LGHDT and CDR2 YNNKEL (reference sequence). The CDR3 extends over 15 amino acids. The ends lost 1 base at V and 4 bases at J; junction bases unmatched: 6. CDR3 DNA: TGTGCCAGCAGCCAAGCTAGCGGAGCCCCAGAGACCCAGTACTTC. Its protein is CASSQASGAPETQYF.

This clonotype was observed many times. The gene calls are TRBV20-1 and TRBJ2-2, with 9 bases that match TRBD2. The CDR3 sequence is 16 residues long. Germline V gene data show CDR1 as DFQATT and CDR2 as SNEGSKA (reference sequence). V trimming: 1 base; J trimming: 1 base; junction bases outside the gene matches: 4. In DNA form, the CDR3 reads TGCAGTGCTAGAGTTAGCGGGAGTGAGAACACCGGGGAGCTGTTTTTT. This translates into CSARVSGSENTGELFF.

V gene TRBV19 combines with J gene TRBJ1-5; TRBD1 aligns across 9 bases. In germline, CDR1 is LNHDA, CDR2 SQIVND (reference sequence). The CDR3 is 15 residues long. V dropped 3 bases and J dropped 5; count of bases not matched to a gene: 5. The chain's CDR3 is CASSILQGADQPQHF. The CDR3 coding sequence is TGTGCCAGTAGTATCCTACAGGGGGCCGATCAGCCCCAGCATTTT.

This clonotype was counted at least ten times. The J gene is TRBJ1-2, the V gene TRBV2; 8 bases map to TRBD1. This CDR3 region has 14 residues. V shed 5 bases, J shed 3 bases, and the junction held 5 bases outside the gene matches. Germline V CDR1 and CDR2: SNHLY, FYNNEI. The CDR3 is CASSLDRVDYGYTF. The CDR3 DNA is TGTGCCAGCAGTTTGGACAGGGTTGACTATGGCTACACCTTC.

The chain joins TRBV20-1 to TRBJ2-7; 12 bases map to TRBD2. There are 14 residues in the CDR3. V lost 3 bases, J lost 4 bases, and 4 bases stayed unmatched. Germline CDR1 and CDR2: DFQATT and SNEGSKA (reference sequence). CDR3 nucleotide sequence: TGCAGTGCTAGGACTAGCGGGAGAGGGTACGAGCAGTACTTC. It specifies CSARTSGRGYEQYF.

The chain joins TRBV9 to TRBJ2-3; D ambiguous. Deletions cut 3 bases from V and 0 bases from J, with 11 bases between. This CDR3 is 15 amino acids long. The germline V gene encodes CDR1 SGDLS and CDR2 YYNGEE. CDR3 sequence reads: CASSGMYSSTDTQYF. The CDR3, as DNA: TGTGCCAGCAGCGGGATGTACTCTAGCACAGATACGCAGTATTTT.

This clonotype showed up many times. The chain carries TRBV13 and TRBJ1-4; 7 bases map to TRBD1. The CDR3 is 14 residues long. The J segment lost 5 bases and the V segment lost 0 bases, leaving 0 bases of the junction unmatched. Germline CDR1 PRHDT, CDR2 FYEKMQ (reference sequence). The CDR3 here is CASSLGDRNEKLFF. The CDR3 DNA is TGTGCCAGCAGCTTAGGGGACAGGAATGAAAAACTGTTTTTT.

The sample holds many counts of this clonotype. The chain uses TRBV20-1 and TRBJ2-2, with TRBD2 identical over 14 bases. Unmatched junction bases numbered 9, after V lost 3 bases and J lost 3 bases. This CDR3 is built from 18 residues. Germline V lookup: CDR1 DFQATT, CDR2 SNEGSKA (reference sequence). For the CDR3, the DNA is TGCAGTGCTAGCGGGACTAGCGGGAGCTTTTTGGACACCGGGGAGCTGTTTTTT. It specifies CSASGTSGSFLDTGELFF.

This clonotype was seen many times. The rearrangement links TRBV12-3 or TRBV12-4 to TRBJ2-1, with TRBD1 as a possible D gene (6 bases). This CDR3 is 15 amino acids long. Trimming took 2 bases from V and 2 from J, leaving 10 bases between them. The CDR3 protein is CASSLYRDTYNEQFF. The CDR3 bases are TGTGCCAGCAGTTTATACCGGGACACCTACAATGAGCAGTTCTTC.

The table lists this clonotype with many counts. The gene calls are TRBV2 and TRBJ2-5; 7 positions match TRBD1. Trimming took 6 bases from V and 4 from J; bases not matched to a gene: 11. CDR1 is SNHLY, CDR2 FYNNEI, per germline. The CDR3 runs to 15 residues. Here the CDR3 DNA reads TGTGCCAGCAGACCCGAGGGGGCGTCACCAGAGACCCAGTACTTC. Protein product: CASRPEGASPETQYF. The variable domain in full, with the rest retrieved from reference TRBV2 and TRBJ2-5, is EPEVTQTPSHQVTQMGQEVILRCVPISNHLYFYWYRQILGQKVEFLVSFYNNEISEKSEIFDDQFSVERPDGSNFTLKIRSTKLEDSAMYFCASRPEGASPETQYFGPGTRLLVL.

Ten or more counts support this clonotype. J is TRBJ2-5 and V is TRBV29-1, with D possibly being TRBD1 (5 bases). This CDR3 contains 12 residues. The germline V and J ends were trimmed by 6 bases and 4 bases, with 12 bases remaining between them. The germline V gene has CDR1 SQVTM and CDR2 ANQGSEA. The CDR3 is CSVLWQGETQYF. CDR3 nucleotides: TGCAGCGTCCTGTGGCAGGGAGAGACCCAGTACTTC.

This clonotype was observed many times. The rearrangement uses TRBV4-2 and TRBJ2-1, with D hard to call. The CDR3 is made up of 14 amino acids. Trimming shortened V by 4 bases and J by 8 bases, and 15 bases separated the two germline ends. Germline V gene data show CDR1 as LGHNA and CDR2 as YNFKEQ. CDR3 coding DNA: TGTGCCAGCAGCCCTTACATGGGTGGGCATGAGCAGTTCTTC. Protein: CASSPYMGGHEQFF.

This clonotype occurred many times. This chain's CDR3 is CASSATREYNEQFF. CDR3 DNA: TGTGCCAGCAGCGCCACCAGGGAATACAATGAGCAGTTCTTC. The chain links TRBV7-6 to TRBJ2-1; tentatively, D is TRBD1 (5 bases). Trimming removed 5 bases at V and 4 bases at J, with 12 bases between. CDR3 length equals 14 residues. Per germline, CDR1 SGHVS and CDR2 FNYEAQ. Full variable domain (missing parts from reference TRBV7-6 and TRBJ2-1): GAGVSQSPRYKVTKRGQDVALRCDPISGHVSLYWYRQALGQGPEFLTYFNYEAQQDKSGLPNDRFSAERPEGSISTLTIQRTEQRDSAMYRCASSATREYNEQFFGPGTRLTVL.

This clonotype was counted between two and nine times. The chain is built from TRBV10-2 and TRBJ1-5, with D possibly TRBD1 on 6 matching bases. This CDR3 has 15 residues. Trimming pared 6 bases from V and 0 bases from J, leaving 12 bases between. Germline assignment: CDR1 WSHSY and CDR2 SAAADI. In nucleotides, the CDR3 is TGCGCCAGCAGGCAGAGGGGGGTTAGCAATCAGCCCCAGCATTTT. Amino acids: CASRQRGVSNQPQHF.